This entry lists 12 T cell receptor beta chains sequenced from one sample in a study of CD8+ T cells in alopecia areata. It was cDNA, reverse transcribed from extracted RNA, that served as the sequencing template. Repertoires were generated with immunoSEQ multiplex PCR, while TCRdb's copy carries only in-frame clones and drops some. The profile shows approximately 180,000 clones, roughly 60% of them singletons. The input for sequencing was CD4+ T cells sorted from blood, taken at week 0. The receptors shown here come from a human donor with alopecia areata.

The chain couples TRBV5-4 to TRBJ1-4; 7 bases are shared with TRBD1. The germline V gene encodes CDR1 SGHNT and CDR2 YYREEE (reference sequence). Trimming took 5 bases from V and 12 from J; bases not matched to a gene: 13. This CDR3 comprises 14 residues. DNA for the CDR3: TGTGCCAGCAGTAGACAGGGTCTTGATGAGGAACTGTTTTTT. Translating gives CASSRQGLDEELFF. Variable domain in full (rest from reference TRBV5-4 and TRBJ1-4): ETGVTQSPTHLIKTRGQQVTLRCSSQSGHNTVSWYQQALGQGPQFIFQYYREEENGRGNFPPRFSGLQFPNYSSELNVNALELDDSALYLCASSRQGLDEELFFGSGTQLSVL.

Remarks on this clone: Other DNA sequences in the same sample also yield this CDR3. The chain combines TRBV7-2 with TRBJ2-7; tentatively, D is TRBD1 or TRBD2 (5 bases each). Trimming cost V 1 base and J 0 bases, with 10 bases left between them. Germline V gene sequence: CDR1 SGHTA, CDR2 FQGNSA. CDR3 length: 15 amino acids. CDR3 loop: CASSLVGDPSYEQYF. The CDR3, as DNA: TGTGCCAGCAGCTTAGTGGGGGATCCCTCCTACGAGCAGTACTTC.

The chain recombines TRBV27 with TRBJ1-1; D may be TRBD1 (6 bases). Trimming pared 3 bases from V and 1 base from J, leaving 12 bases between. Germline lookup yields CDR1 MNHEY and CDR2 SMNVEV (reference sequence). CDR3 size: 15 residues. CDR3: CASSFQGLGNTEAFF. The CDR3 DNA follows: TGTGCCAGCAGTTTTCAGGGGTTGGGGAACACTGAAGCTTTCTTT.

The chain recombines TRBV29-1 with TRBJ2-3; 8 bases line up with TRBD2. Germline CDR1 is SQVTM and CDR2 is ANQGSEA. The CDR3 has 16 residues. V was clipped by 7 bases and J by 0 bases; unmatched bases: 12. The CDR3 DNA reads as TGCAGCGCCCGGACGCTACTAGCGGCTAGCACAGATACGCAGTATTTT. Residues: CSARTLLAASTDTQYF.

This clone was counted a few times. The V call is TRBV7-2, the J call TRBJ2-7, with D tentatively TRBD2 (5 bases). V was clipped by 4 bases and J by 5 bases, with 18 bases between them. Germline V lookup: CDR1 SGHTA, CDR2 FQGNSA. The CDR3 extends over 15 amino acids. In nucleotides, the CDR3 is TGTGCCAGCAGCTCTTTACTAGGATCGGTGAACGAGCAGTACTTC. Translation: CASSSLLGSVNEQYF. The variable domain in full, with the rest retrieved from reference TRBV7-2 and TRBJ2-7, is GAGVSQSPSNKVTEKGKDVELRCDPISGHTALYWYRQSLGQGLEFLIYFQGNSAPDKSGLPSDRFSAERTGGSVSTLTIQRTQQEDSAVYLCASSSLLGSVNEQYFGPGTRLTVT.

The rearrangement uses TRBV30 and TRBJ1-1, with D uncertain. There are 14 residues in the CDR3. Germline-derived CDR1 and CDR2 are GTSNPN and SVGIG (reference sequence). Trimming took off 2 bases at V and 3 bases at J, with 13 bases between the two ends. CDR3 bases: TGTGCCTGGAGTTCCTACGACATCTACACTGAAGCTTTCTTT. This codes for CAWSSYDIYTEAFF.

The chain links TRBV11-2 to TRBJ2-7, with D uncertain. Trimming shortened V by 0 bases and J by 2 bases, and 8 bases separated the two germline ends. CDR3 length: 14 residues. In germline, CDR1 is SGHAT, CDR2 FQNNGV. CDR3 nucleotides: TGTGCCAGCAGCTTAGATATGGGCCCCTACGAGCAGTACTTC. This translates into CASSLDMGPYEQYF.

This clone was observed a handful of times. V gene TRBV29-1 combines with J gene TRBJ1-5; maybe TRBD1 (5 bases). Germline-derived CDR1 and CDR2 are SQVTM and ANQGSEA. V gave up 4 bases and J gave up 3 bases, with 10 bases separating them. CDR3 size: 13 residues. The CDR3 nucleotides are TGCAGCGTTGCTGAACAGGTCAATCAGCCCCAGCATTTT. Protein product: CSVAEQVNQPQHF. Full variable domain (outside the CDR3, taken from reference TRBV29-1 and TRBJ1-5): SAVISQKPSRDICQRGTSLTIQCQVDSQVTMMFWYRQQPGQSLTLIATANQGSEATYESGFVIDKFPISRPNLTFSTLTVSNMSPEDSSIYLCSVAEQVNQPQHFGDGTRLSIL.

This chain uses TRBV7-3 with TRBJ2-6; D gene unclear. Trimming took 3 bases from V and 1 from J, leaving 7 bases between them. CDR1 and CDR2 from the germline V gene are SGHTA and FQGTGA. The CDR3 spans 15 residues. The CDR3 loop reads CASSFGESGANVLTF. In nucleotides, the CDR3 is TGTGCCAGCAGCTTTGGAGAATCTGGGGCCAACGTCCTGACTTTC.

This clone was picked up a small number of times. The V and J genes are TRBV30 and TRBJ2-1; no clear D. The ends were cut back, 3 bases at V and 10 bases at J, with 13 bases in the middle. The CDR3 consists of 12 residues. Germline V gene sequence: CDR1 GTSNPN, CDR2 SVGIG (reference sequence). CDR3 residues: CAWSAVRVEQFF. The CDR3 DNA reads as TGTGCCTGGAGCGCCGTACGGGTCGAGCAGTTCTTC.

V is TRBV4-3 and J is TRBJ2-7; a weak D match, TRBD2 (6 bases). Trimming removed 4 bases at V and 3 bases at J, with 19 bases between. Germline V CDR1 and CDR2: LGHNA, YSLEER. This CDR3 has 16 residues. The CDR3 sequence: CASSRDPGRGNYEQYF. CDR3 DNA sequence: TGCGCCAGCAGCCGGGACCCGGGACGGGGGAACTACGAGCAGTACTTC.

The CDR3 reads CAWSFDSSPAAFF. The CDR3 bases are TGTGCCTGGAGCTTTGACAGTTCTCCTGCTGCTTTCTTT. The chain links TRBV30 to TRBJ1-1; possibly TRBD1 for D (5 bases). This CDR3 region has 13 residues. Germline V gene data show CDR1 as GTSNPN and CDR2 as SVGIG (reference sequence). Trimming left V 3 bases short and J 11 bases short, with 19 bases between.